This is a list of T cell receptor beta chains from one sample in a study of control samples from healthy donors and cancer patients. Produced via immunoSEQ multiplex PCR; TCRdb's table is partial and in-frame only. This sample yields 150,000 or so clones, of which over 75% are seen a single time; 2.5% to 3% belongs to the top ten. The material sequenced was blood. These receptors all come from a man aged 35 to 55 in good health. Both conserved end residues are part of each CDR3. The D gene is left open where the match is weak. Clone size is shown for a subset of rows, as once, few, many or a class of expanded clone.

j_gene | d_gene | abundance | v_gene | len | CDR3nt | CDR3aa
TRBJ1-1 | TRBD1 | NA | TRBV29-1 | 12 | TGCAGCGTCGACAGGGGTGGCACTGAAGCTTTCTTT | CSVDRGGTEAFF
TRBJ1-1 | NA | NA | TRBV11-1 | 14 | TGTGCCAGCAGCTTAGGGGGACCGAACACTGAAGCTTTCTTT | CASSLGGPNTEAFF
TRBJ1-1 | NA | NA | TRBV12-5 | 12 | TGTGCTAGTGGTTTGACGAGCACTGAAGCTTTCTTT | CASGLTSTEAFF
TRBJ1-1 | TRBD1 | NA | TRBV6-1 | 16 | TGTGCCAGCAGTGAAGCTACGACAGGGGGTTTGTATGAAGCTTTCTTT | CASSEATTGGLYEAFF
TRBJ2-7 | NA | NA | TRBV27 | 13 | TGTGCCAGCAGTTCGGGGCTATCCTACGAGCAGTACTTC | CASSSGLSYEQYF
TRBJ2-3 | NA | NA | TRBV5-4 | 18 | TGTGCCAGCAGCCCCGACGGCGGAGCCCAAATAACCACAGATACGCAGTATTTT | CASSPDGGAQITTDTQYF
TRBJ2-7 | TRBD1 | once | TRBV7-9 | 15 | TGTGCCAGCAGCCTGACAGGGGGCTTAACCTACGAGCAGTACTTC | CASSLTGGLTYEQYF
TRBJ1-1 | NA | NA | TRBV6-5 | 16 | TGTGCCAGCAGTTCCCGGACCATCAGGATGAACACTGAAGCTTTCTTT | CASSSRTIRMNTEAFF
TRBJ2-2 | NA | NA | TRBV18 | 14 | TGTGCCAGCTCACCCGGGGCGAACACCGGGGAGCTGTTTTTT | CASSPGANTGELFF
TRBJ1-1 | NA | NA | TRBV7-9 | 14 | TGTGCCAGCAGCTTGGCCCAGCAGAACACTGAAGCTTTCTTT | CASSLAQQNTEAFF
TRBJ1-1 | NA | NA | TRBV2 | 13 | TGTGCCAGCAGCGTCGACTTGAACACTGAAGCTTTCTTT | CASSVDLNTEAFF
TRBJ2-1 | TRBD2 | NA | TRBV28 | 17 | TGTGCCAGCCGAACCGGGGGGGGCCGCAGCTTATACAATGAGCAGTTCTTC | CASRTGGGRSLYNEQFF
TRBJ2-1 | TRBD2 | NA | TRBV5-5 | 14 | TGTGCCAGCACCCTAGCGGGGGAGGAGGGTGAGCAGTTCTTC | CASTLAGEEGEQFF
TRBJ2-2 | TRBD1 | NA | TRBV2 | 15 | TGTGCCAGCAGTGAAGGACAGGGCCGTGCCGGGGAGCTGTTTTTT | CASSEGQGRAGELFF
TRBJ2-1 | NA | NA | TRBV1 | 18 | TGCACCAGCAGCCGGAATGCTAGCGGGGGGGTTCTGGACAATGAGCAGTTCTTC | CTSSRNASGGVLDNEQFF
TRBJ2-3 | NA | NA | TRBV9 | 14 | TGTGCCAGCAGCATCAGGGGGGACACAGATACGCAGTATTTT | CASSIRGDTDTQYF